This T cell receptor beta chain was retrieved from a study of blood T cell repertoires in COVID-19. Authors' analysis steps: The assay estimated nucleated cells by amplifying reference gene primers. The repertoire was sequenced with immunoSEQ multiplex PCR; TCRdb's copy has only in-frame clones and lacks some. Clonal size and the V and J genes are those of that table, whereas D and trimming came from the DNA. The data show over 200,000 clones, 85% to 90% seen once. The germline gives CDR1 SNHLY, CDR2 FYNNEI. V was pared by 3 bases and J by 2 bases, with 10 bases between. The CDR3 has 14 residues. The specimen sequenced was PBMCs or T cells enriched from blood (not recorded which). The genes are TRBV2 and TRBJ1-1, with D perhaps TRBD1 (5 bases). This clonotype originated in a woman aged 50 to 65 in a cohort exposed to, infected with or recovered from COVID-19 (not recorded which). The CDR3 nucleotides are TGTGCCAGCAGTGACAGGGCCATAAACACTGAAGCTTTCTTT. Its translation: CASSDRAINTEAFF.